Each of the 7 T cell receptor beta chains below was sequenced from the same sample in a study of T-cell memory formation after mild COVID-19. TCRdb re-called the 5' RACE reads with MiXCR, one entry per CDR3 protein. Here the sample spans about 390,000 distinct CDR3 sequences, more than 15% being singletons. Sequencing input: PBMCs or a T cell subset sorted from them (not recorded which). These receptors all come from a man aged 18 to 30 who had mild COVID-19 (a few samples of this study predate the infection). Cell type and time point are not known.

This clonotype was picked up many times. The chain carries TRBV7-2 and TRBJ1-2, with 9 bases fitting TRBD1. From germline, CDR1 is SGHTA and CDR2 FQGNSA. With 5 bases clipped from V and 8 bases from J, the junction kept 6 bases outside the gene matches. The CDR3 runs 13 residues. CDR3 sequence (DNA): TGTGCCAGCAGCCGGGGACAGGGTCAGGGCTACACCTTC. Amino acid sequence: CASSRGQGQGYTF.

The chain combines TRBV6-2 or TRBV6-3 with TRBJ2-3; tentatively, D is TRBD1 (6 bases). CDR1 is MNHEY, CDR2 SVGEGT, per germline. V gave up 10 bases and J gave up 2 bases, with 19 bases separating them. The CDR3 loop spans 15 amino acids. The CDR3 sequence is CATNSGQLNTDTQYF. For the CDR3, the DNA is TGTGCCACAAACTCAGGACAGCTCAACACAGATACGCAGTATTTT.

The table lists this clonotype with a few counts. The rearrangement joins TRBV7-3 to TRBJ2-7; D might be TRBD1 (5 bases). The V gene's germline CDR1 is SGHTA and CDR2 FQGTGA. This CDR3 is built from 13 residues. Trimming pared 2 bases from V and 6 bases from J, leaving 11 bases between. This chain's CDR3 is CASSLVRGSEQYV. CDR3 DNA sequence: TGTGCCAGCAGCTTAGTAAGGGGTTCCGAGCAGTACGTC.

This clonotype was detected only a few times. V gene TRBV5-5 combines with J gene TRBJ2-7; 8 nucleotides agree with TRBD1. The CDR3 is 12 residues long. V shed 4 bases, J shed 9 bases, and the junction held 6 bases outside the gene matches. The germline V gene has CDR1 SGHKS and CDR2 YYEKEE (reference sequence). The CDR3 is CASSLQGAGQYF. CDR3 nucleotide sequence: TGTGCCAGCAGCCTCCAGGGGGCCGGGCAGTACTTC.

A few counts support this clonotype. V gene TRBV6-2 or TRBV6-3 combines with J gene TRBJ2-1; 7 positions agree with TRBD2. Germline values: CDR1 MNHEY, CDR2 SVGEGT. The CDR3 is made up of 16 amino acids. The junction had 11 bases not matched to a gene; V was cut back by 6 bases and J by 3 bases. Written as DNA, the CDR3 is TGTGCCAGCAGACCGACGGGGAGGGCACTCTACAATGAGCAGTTCTTC. It translates to CASRPTGRALYNEQFF.

This clonotype was found a few times. The V and J genes are TRBV9 and TRBJ2-7; 9 positions match TRBD1. Trimming at V came to 3 bases and at J to 2 bases, leaving 3 bases not matched to a gene. The germline V gene encodes CDR1 SGDLS and CDR2 YYNGEE. The CDR3 runs 14 residues. Written as DNA, the CDR3 is TGTGCCAGCAGCGAGGGACAGGGTGCCTACGAGCAGTACTTC. Its protein product is CASSEGQGAYEQYF.

This clonotype was observed many times. V usage is TRBV5-6 and J usage is TRBJ2-7; D is perhaps TRBD2 (6 bases). The CDR3 is 12 amino acids. Germline V lookup: CDR1 SGHDT, CDR2 YYEEEE. The ends were cut back, 2 bases at V and 4 bases at J, with 7 bases in the middle. This chain's CDR3 is CASSFGGYEQYV. The CDR3 nucleotides are TGTGCCAGCAGCTTTGGGGGGTACGAGCAGTACGTC.